This T cell receptor beta chain stems from a study of T-cell reconstitution after alpha-beta-depleted transplantation in children. This clonotype has only a few counts. Its antigen is undetermined. CDR3 length equals 15 residues. The V end lost 2 bases, the J end lost 2 bases, and 12 bases lay between the germline ends. Germline-derived CDR1 and CDR2 are SGHTA and FQGNSA. Study results and limitations: Reportedly, only several hundred clones from non-depleted graft cells drove alpha-beta T-cell counts at about two months. One year after transplant, T-cell counts and diversity came mostly from newly produced T cells.

Unique molecular identifiers were used to barcode this TCRbeta library. Each CDR3 protein is one row after TCRdb ran MiXCR on the PCR reads. The sample lists approximately 230,000 distinct CDR3 sequences, under 30% seen once, with under 5.5% in the top ten. The V and J genes are TRBV7-2 and TRBJ2-5; D tentatively reads TRBD1 or TRBD2 (6 bases each). The sequencing here drew on PBMCs, mostly from graft donor cells, taken 360 days after TCRalphabeta/CD19-depleted stem cell transplant. This receptor was identified in a female patient under 10 years old who had a stem cell transplant for congenital amegakaryocytic thrombocytopenia, so the T cells may come from the graft donor. The CDR3 is CASSLLTGAQETQYF. In DNA, the CDR3 is TGTGCCAGCAGCTTACTTACGGGGGCTCAAGAGACCCAGTACTTC.